Each of the 14 T cell receptor beta chains below was sequenced from the same sample in a study of PD-1 blockade in classical Hodgkin lymphoma. Data came from immunoSEQ multiplex PCR; TCRdb stores just in-frame clones and leaves some out. The table lists 23,000 or so clones, approximately 81% of them singletons. Exposure to brentuximab vedotin varied, and each patient had relapsed following autologous stem cell transplantation. The sample was peripheral blood mononuclear cells (PBMCs), taken before the second cycle of nivolumab. Receptor source: a human donor with classical Hodgkin lymphoma.

The CDR3 reads CASSEGRMTTQYF. The CDR3 DNA is TGTGCCAGCAGTGAAGGTAGGATGACCACGCAGTATTTT. The chain combines TRBV2 with TRBJ2-3; D unresolved. CDR3 size: 13 residues. Germline CDR1 and CDR2: SNHLY and FYNNEI. V lost 1 base and J lost 9, with 11 bases in between. The whole variable domain, remainder taken from reference TRBV2 and TRBJ2-3, is EPEVTQTPSHQVTQMGQEVILRCVPISNHLYFYWYRQILGQKVEFLVSFYNNEISEKSEIFDDQFSVERPDGSNFTLKIRSTKLEDSAMYFCASSEGRMTTQYFGPGTRLTVL.

This clone is a singleton in its sample. The genes are TRBV5-6 and TRBJ1-2; D is undetermined. CDR3 length: 14 residues. Trimming stripped 4 bases from V and 4 bases from J, with 14 bases between. The germline V gene encodes CDR1 SGHDT and CDR2 YYEEEE. CDR3 sequence (DNA): TGTGCCAGCAGCCTCGGACTAATTCCCTATGGCTACACCTTC. Translating gives CASSLGLIPYGYTF.

The chain carries TRBV4-2 and TRBJ2-7; 11 nucleotides agree with TRBD2. The V and J ends lost 4 bases and 6 bases, in that order; junction bases with no gene match: 2. Per the germline V gene, CDR1 is LGHNA and CDR2 is YNFKEQ. This CDR3 region has 13 residues. Here the CDR3 reads CASSLAGGREQYF. The CDR3 DNA reads TGTGCCAGCAGCCTAGCGGGGGGGCGCGAGCAGTACTTC.

The chain links TRBV14 to TRBJ2-7, with D possibly TRBD2 on 5 matching bases. The CDR3 totals 15 residues. The germline V and J ends were trimmed by 1 base and 2 bases, with 12 bases remaining between them. Germline V gene sequence: CDR1 SGHDN, CDR2 FVKESK. In DNA, the CDR3 is TGTGCCAGCAGCCAAGGACCCCGAGGGACCTACGAGCAGTACTTC. It encodes CASSQGPRGTYEQYF. Together with reference TRBV14 and TRBJ2-7, the CDR3 gives the full variable domain: EAGVTQFPSHSVIEKGQTVTLRCDPISGHDNLYWYRRVMGKEIKFLLHFVKESKQDESGMPNNRFLAERTGGTYSTLKVQPAELEDSGVYFCASSQGPRGTYEQYFGPGTRLTVT.

The chain joins TRBV30 to TRBJ1-5, with 12 nucleotides matching TRBD1. The germline V gene encodes CDR1 GTSNPN and CDR2 SVGIG (reference sequence). Unmatched junction bases numbered 2, after V lost 3 bases and J lost 2 bases. The CDR3 contains 15 residues. CDR3 nucleotides: TGTGCCTGGAGGGGACAGGGGGCCCGCAATCAGCCCCAGCATTTT. Residues: CAWRGQGARNQPQHF.

The chain's CDR3 is CASSAGPSRDYGYGYTF. The CDR3 DNA follows: TGTGCCAGCAGCGCGGGACCGTCTAGGGACTATGGCTATGGCTACACCTTC. The V gene is TRBV9, the J gene TRBJ1-2, with D possibly being TRBD1 (5 bases). The V gene lost 3 bases and the J gene lost 4 bases, with 22 bases spanning the gap. The CDR3 loop spans 17 amino acids. Germline CDR1 is SGDLS and CDR2 is YYNGEE.

V is TRBV27 and J is TRBJ1-2; TRBD1 agrees at 11 bases. Germline trimming cut 5 bases from V and 3 bases from J; bases unmatched to any gene: 5. The CDR3 extends over 15 amino acids. Germline CDR1 reads MNHEY; CDR2 reads SMNVEV (reference sequence). The CDR3 is CASSRGTGGHYGYTF. The CDR3 DNA reads as TGTGCCAGCAGTCGAGGGACAGGGGGTCACTATGGCTACACCTTC.

V is TRBV18 and J is TRBJ1-4; 9 bases map to TRBD1. The junction had 6 bases not matched to a gene; V was cut back by 6 bases and J by 7 bases. CDR1 is KGHSH and CDR2 is LQKENI in the germline V gene. The CDR3 has 14 amino acids. CDR3 bases: TGTGCCAGCTCGTCACAGGGGGCGGTTGAAAAACTGTTTTTT. Residues: CASSSQGAVEKLFF.

As DNA, the CDR3 is TGTGCCAGCAGCGCCTCAGGGAATAGCAATCAGCCCCAGCATTTT. Protein sequence: CASSASGNSNQPQHF. The chain combines TRBV9 with TRBJ1-5; possibly TRBD1 for D (5 bases). The length of the CDR3 is 15 residues. Trimming cost V 3 bases and J 0 bases, with 10 bases left between them. Germline CDR1 reads SGDLS; CDR2 reads YYNGEE.

Here the CDR3 DNA reads TGTGCCAGCAGCTTAAACGGCCCGAGGGAGCTGTTTTTT. Translated, it gives CASSLNGPRELFF. The chain uses TRBV7-2 and TRBJ2-2; D not resolved. The CDR3 runs 13 residues. Trimming shortened V by 2 bases and J by 9 bases, and 10 bases separated the two germline ends. Per germline, CDR1 SGHTA and CDR2 FQGNSA. Full variable domain (rest looked up from reference TRBV7-2 and TRBJ2-2): GAGVSQSPSNKVTEKGKDVELRCDPISGHTALYWYRQSLGQGLEFLIYFQGNSAPDKSGLPSDRFSAERTGGSVSTLTIQRTQQEDSAVYLCASSLNGPRELFFGEGSRLTVL.

This chain joins TRBV5-8 and TRBJ2-7; 9 nucleotides match TRBD1. CDR1 and CDR2 (germline): SGHTS, YDEGEE. Losses at the gene ends were 5 bases for V and 6 bases for J; bases not matched to a gene: 27. The CDR3 spans 20 residues. The DNA of the CDR3 is TGTGCCAGCAGACCCCTCTCCGGGACAGGGTTCTCTAGCAGTTGGGGCGAGCAGTACTTC. Translation: CASRPLSGTGFSSSWGEQYF. Full variable domain (outside the CDR3, taken from reference TRBV5-8 and TRBJ2-7): EAGVTQSPTHLIKTRGQQATLRCSPISGHTSVYWYQQALGLGLQFLLWYDEGEERNRGNFPPRFSGRQFPNYSSELNVNALELEDSALYLCASRPLSGTGFSSSWGEQYFGPGTRLTVT.

This clone showed up just once. This chain joins TRBV19 and TRBJ2-5, with TRBD2 identical over 7 bases. V gave up 1 base and J gave up 4 bases; unmatched junction bases: 6. Germline CDR1 and CDR2: LNHDA and SQIVND (reference sequence). This CDR3 is built from 15 residues. The CDR3 spells CASSIGAGVGETQYF. CDR3 nucleotides: TGTGCCAGTAGTATAGGGGCGGGGGTAGGAGAGACCCAGTACTTC.

The chain carries TRBV2 and TRBJ2-7, with no clear D. The CDR3 has 12 amino acids. The ends were cut back, 4 bases at V and 4 bases at J, with 8 bases in the middle. CDR1 is SNHLY and CDR2 is FYNNEI in the germline V gene. The CDR3 protein is CASSVQQYEQYF. The CDR3 DNA follows: TGTGCCAGCAGTGTACAGCAGTACGAGCAGTACTTC.

V gene TRBV6-6 combines with J gene TRBJ1-5; 8 positions agree with TRBD1. V lost 5 bases and J lost 7; bases outside the gene matches: 7. The CDR3 is made up of 14 amino acids. Germline CDR1 reads MNHNY; CDR2 reads SVGAGI (reference sequence). Here the CDR3 reads CASSHGQGGQPQHF. The CDR3 DNA reads TGTGCCAGCAGTCACGGACAGGGCGGCCAGCCCCAGCATTTT.